Listed below are T cell receptor beta chains from one sample, sequenced in a study of blood T cell repertoires in COVID-19. The table came from immunoSEQ multiplex PCR; TCRdb's copy has only in-frame clones and leaves some out. The sample shows about 110,000 clones, around four fifths of them seen only once. The source material was peripheral blood. These receptors all come from a woman in her 70s with acute or convalescent COVID-19. Each CDR3 is given with its conserved first and last residue. Each record gives: D gene, clone size, J gene, V gene, CDR3 protein, CDR3 DNA. A D gene is named only where the DNA matches it firmly. Some rows have no size entry. The others give once, few or many, or a class for an expanded clone.

>TRBD2|NA|TRBJ2-1|TRBV20-1
CSASSRRGAVYNEQFF
TGCAGTGCTAGTTCCAGGCGGGGGGCTGTCTACAATGAGCAGTTCTTC
>NA|NA|TRBJ2-1|TRBV7-3
CASSLTPSDPPDEQFF
TGTGCCAGCAGCTTAACGCCTAGCGACCCTCCCGATGAGCAGTTCTTC
>TRBD1|NA|TRBJ1-5|TRBV7-8
CASSLETGRNQPQHF
TGTGCCAGCAGCTTAGAGACAGGGCGCAATCAGCCCCAGCATTTT
>NA|NA|TRBJ2-2|TRBV3-1/TRBV3-2
CASSLKWGGPGELFF
TGTGCCAGCAGCCTAAAGTGGGGGGGCCCCGGGGAGCTGTTTTTT
>NA|NA|TRBJ1-4|TRBV18
CASSPNSEKLFF
TGTGCCAGCTCACCTAATAGCGAAAAACTGTTTTTT
>NA|few|TRBJ1-1|TRBV12-3/TRBV12-4
CASSKVQNTEAFF
TGTGCCAGCAGCAAAGTACAGAACACTGAAGCTTTCTTT
>NA|NA|TRBJ1-1|TRBV13
CASSLVMITGIQTEAFF
TGTGCCAGCAGCTTAGTCATGATCACAGGGATCCAAACTGAAGCTTTCTTT
>NA|NA|TRBJ1-1|TRBV5-8
CASSLDGEGTEAFF
TGTGCCAGCAGCTTGGACGGAGAGGGCACTGAAGCTTTCTTT
>NA|NA|TRBJ1-1|TRBV27
CASSMGAGPRIEAFF
TGTGCCAGCAGTATGGGGGCAGGCCCCAGGATTGAAGCTTTCTTT
>TRBD1|NA|TRBJ1-3|TRBV5-5
CASSLAGGAGNTIYF
TGTGCCAGCAGCTTGGCAGGGGGAGCTGGAAACACCATATATTTT
>TRBD1|NA|TRBJ2-1|TRBV12-5
CASGIGQGELSEQFF
TGTGCTAGTGGTATCGGACAGGGGGAGCTCAGTGAGCAGTTCTTC
>TRBD1|once|TRBJ2-6|TRBV9
CASSVSGGAYGANVLTF
TGTGCCAGCAGCGTTTCAGGGGGCGCTTATGGGGCCAACGTCCTGACTTTC
>TRBD2|NA|TRBJ2-3|TRBV3-1/TRBV3-2
CASSQGTAGGAQYF
TGTGCCAGCAGCCAGGGGACCGCGGGGGGTGCGCAGTATTTT
>NA|NA|TRBJ1-2|TRBV2
CASSELGQNYGYTF
TGTGCCAGCAGTGAGCTCGGACAGAACTATGGCTACACCTTC
>NA|NA|TRBJ1-2|TRBV15
CATSREGRGRGGYTF
TGTGCCACCAGCAGGGAGGGGAGAGGACGTGGGGGCTACACCTTC
>TRBD2|NA|TRBJ2-3|TRBV3-1/TRBV3-2
CASSQASGGATDTQYF
TGTGCCAGCAGCCAAGCTAGCGGGGGAGCCACAGATACGCAGTATTTT
>NA|NA|TRBJ1-2|TRBV4-1
CASSQDSQGHYGYTF
TGCGCCAGCAGCCAAGATTCCCAGGGGCACTATGGCTACACCTTC
>NA|NA|TRBJ2-5|TRBV6-1
CASSERWTSQETQYF
TGTGCCAGCAGTGAACGCTGGACTTCACAAGAGACCCAGTACTTC
>NA|NA|TRBJ2-5|TRBV28
CASSLGRLETQYF
TGTGCCAGCAGTTTAGGGAGATTGGAGACCCAGTACTTC
>TRBD1|NA|TRBJ1-5|TRBV6-2/TRBV6-3
CASSYRRGQPGSNQPQHF
TGTGCCAGCAGTTACCGGAGGGGACAGCCAGGGAGCAATCAGCCCCAGCATTTT
>TRBD1|NA|TRBJ2-5|TRBV19
CASSTYRGEETQYF
TGTGCCAGTAGTACATACAGGGGTGAGGAGACCCAGTACTTC
>TRBD2|NA|TRBJ2-5|TRBV7-2
CASSPAGTRGKTQYF
TGTGCCAGCAGCCCCGCCGGGACTAGGGGGAAGACCCAGTACTTC
>TRBD2|NA|TRBJ2-2|TRBV5-4
CASSPIGLAGDRTGELFF
TGTGCCAGCAGCCCGATAGGACTAGCGGGAGATAGAACCGGGGAGCTGTTTTTT
>TRBD2|NA|TRBJ2-1|TRBV29-1
CSVLGTTGTSGRGRLEQFF
TGCAGCGTCTTGGGGACGACAGGGACTAGCGGGAGGGGCAGGCTTGAGCAGTTCTTC
>TRBD1|NA|TRBJ2-1|TRBV28
CASSSRRQGADEQFF
TGTGCCAGCAGTTCCCGTCGACAGGGGGCAGATGAGCAGTTCTTC
>TRBD1|NA|TRBJ1-1|TRBV4-1
CASSRVPGQSSGTEAFF
TGCGCCAGCAGCCGCGTCCCGGGACAGTCCTCGGGCACTGAAGCTTTCTTT
>TRBD1|NA|TRBJ2-1|TRBV25-1
CASSEGQGAISYNEQFF
TGTGCCAGCAGTGAGGGACAGGGGGCTATCTCCTACAATGAGCAGTTCTTC
>NA|few|TRBJ2-7|TRBV4-1
CASSKTGTPLYEQYF
TGCGCCAGCAGCAAAACCGGGACACCACTCTACGAGCAGTACTTC
>TRBD1|NA|TRBJ1-2|TRBV29-1
CSVATGAEVYGYTF
TGCAGCGTGGCGACAGGGGCAGAGGTCTATGGCTACACCTTC
>NA|NA|TRBJ1-6|TRBV4-2
CASSLGQPISYNSPLHF
TGTGCCAGCAGCCTCGGACAGCCCATCTCCTATAATTCACCCCTCCACTTT
>NA|NA|TRBJ1-4|TRBV19
CASSMASREEKLFF
TGTGCCAGTAGTATGGCATCGCGGGAGGAAAAACTGTTTTTT
>NA|NA|TRBJ1-1|TRBV2
CASTERVMNTEAFF
TGTGCCAGCACCGAGCGGGTCATGAACACTGAAGCTTTCTTT
>TRBD1|NA|TRBJ1-6|TRBV3-1/TRBV3-2
CVSSQWTGTLYNSPLHF
TGTGTCAGCAGCCAGTGGACAGGGACCCTCTATAATTCACCCCTCCACTTT
>TRBD1|NA|TRBJ2-1|TRBV15
CATSRTGVYNEQFF
TGTGCCACCAGTCGGACAGGCGTCTACAATGAGCAGTTCTTC
>TRBD1|NA|TRBJ1-1|TRBV3-1/TRBV3-2
CASSQVGQGAEAFF
TGTGCCAGCAGCCAAGTCGGACAGGGCGCTGAAGCTTTCTTT
>TRBD2|NA|TRBJ2-2|TRBV5-5
CASSPRTSGNTGELFF
TGTGCCAGCAGTCCCAGGACTAGCGGGAACACCGGGGAGCTGTTTTTT
>TRBD2|few|TRBJ2-3|TRBV3-1/TRBV3-2
CASSRRTSGGGQYF
TGTGCCAGCAGCCGCAGGACTAGCGGGGGAGGGCAGTATTTT
>TRBD1|NA|TRBJ2-1|TRBV5-5
CASSLTGGQLEQFF
TGTGCCAGCAGCTTGACAGGGGGTCAACTGGAGCAGTTCTTC
>TRBD1|NA|TRBJ2-3|TRBV5-4
CASSQKTGTTDTQYF
TGTGCCAGCAGCCAGAAGACAGGGACCACAGATACGCAGTATTTT
>NA|NA|TRBJ1-3|TRBV4-3
CASSQEIGGGGNTIYF
TGCGCCAGCAGCCAAGAAATAGGAGGCGGTGGAAACACCATATATTTT
>TRBD1|once|TRBJ2-7|TRBV28
CASSRQGYEQYF
TGTGCCAGCAGTCGACAGGGGTACGAGCAGTACTTC
>TRBD1|NA|TRBJ1-5|TRBV27
CASSSWGQGHNQPQHF
TGTGCCAGCAGTTCATGGGGACAGGGCCACAATCAGCCCCAGCATTTT
>TRBD1|NA|TRBJ1-2|TRBV7-3
CASSLTGESTYGYTF
TGTGCCAGCAGCCTAACAGGGGAAAGCACCTATGGCTACACCTTC
>NA|NA|TRBJ1-2|TRBV10-3
CAISGAHGYTF
TGTGCCATCAGTGGAGCCCATGGCTACACCTTC
>NA|few|TRBJ1-5|TRBV6-5
CASRSGGSNQPQHF
TGTGCCAGCCGTTCGGGGGGTAGCAATCAGCCCCAGCATTTT
>NA|NA|TRBJ1-2|TRBV24-1
CATSDRTRDGYTF
TGTGCCACCAGTGACCGGACTCGGGATGGCTACACCTTC